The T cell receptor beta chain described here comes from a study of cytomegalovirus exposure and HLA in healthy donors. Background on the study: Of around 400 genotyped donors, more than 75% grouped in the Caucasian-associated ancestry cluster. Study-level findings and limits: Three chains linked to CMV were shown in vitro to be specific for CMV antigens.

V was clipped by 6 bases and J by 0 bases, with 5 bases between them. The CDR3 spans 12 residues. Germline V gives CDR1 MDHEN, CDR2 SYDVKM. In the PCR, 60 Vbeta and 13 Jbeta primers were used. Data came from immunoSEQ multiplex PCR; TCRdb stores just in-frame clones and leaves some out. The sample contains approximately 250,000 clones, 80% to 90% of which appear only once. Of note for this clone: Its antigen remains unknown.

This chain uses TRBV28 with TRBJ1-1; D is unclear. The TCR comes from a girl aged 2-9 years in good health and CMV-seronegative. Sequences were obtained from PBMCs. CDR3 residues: CASRALNTEAFF. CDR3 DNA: TGTGCCAGCAGGGCATTGAACACTGAAGCTTTCTTT.